This T cell receptor beta chain was captured in a study of blood T cells in healthy people across ages. Together with a sample-barcoded 5' primer, a J-beta primer mix was included in a second PCR lasting about 7 to 11 cycles. TCRdb fed the 5' RACE reads into MiXCR, producing one record per CDR3 protein. The sample consists of approximately 900,000 distinct CDR3 sequences, around 48% of them appearing once. The germline V gene has CDR1 MGHDK and CDR2 SYGVNS. The CDR3 sequence is 13 residues long. V lost 3 bases and J 7 bases, leaving 13 bases between the germline ends. The source of this sequence is a man aged 25-45 years in good health. The V call is TRBV25-1, the J call TRBJ2-7; D possibly uses TRBD1 or TRBD2 (5 bases each). The sequenced sample consisted of blood. Written as DNA, the CDR3 is TGTGCCAGCAGTGACCGGGACCCCGGGGAGCAGTACTTC. Amino acids: CASSDRDPGEQYF.